This T cell receptor (beta chain) appears in the sequencing data of a study of technical replicates of blood from a few donors. Assay: immunoSEQ multiplex PCR; the TCRdb copy retains only in-frame clones and omits some. The sample includes around 80,000 clones, approximately 94% of them seen just once. CDR3 length equals 14 residues. The V and J genes are TRBV21-1 and TRBJ2-7; the table's D call, TRBD2, has no DNA check behind it. TRBV21-1 is an annotated pseudogene. The receptor's source is a human donor in good health. The sample taken for sequencing was T cells isolated from PBMCs. The CDR3 DNA is TGTGCCAGCAGCAAAGTTTTTCGGGGAGGATGGCAGTACTTC. It translates to CASSKVFRGGWQYF.